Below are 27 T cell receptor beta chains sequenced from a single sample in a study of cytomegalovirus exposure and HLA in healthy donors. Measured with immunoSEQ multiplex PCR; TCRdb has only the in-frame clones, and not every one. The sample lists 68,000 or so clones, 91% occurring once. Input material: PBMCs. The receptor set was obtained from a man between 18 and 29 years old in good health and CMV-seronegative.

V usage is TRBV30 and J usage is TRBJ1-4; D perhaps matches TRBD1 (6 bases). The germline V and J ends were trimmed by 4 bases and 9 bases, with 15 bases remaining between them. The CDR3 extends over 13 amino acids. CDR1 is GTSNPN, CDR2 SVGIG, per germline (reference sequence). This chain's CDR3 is CAWNFGQTKKLFF. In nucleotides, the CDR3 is TGTGCCTGGAATTTCGGACAGACTAAAAAACTGTTTTTT.

CDR3 in amino acids: CAISVREGTDTQYF. The CDR3 DNA sequence: TGTGCCATCAGTGTCCGGGAGGGCACAGATACGCAGTATTTT. The chain is built from TRBV10-3 and TRBJ2-3; 7 bases fit TRBD2. The trim removed 4 bases at V and 1 base at J, leaving 2 bases unmatched. CDR3 length equals 14 residues. Germline CDR1 ENHRY, CDR2 SYGVKD.

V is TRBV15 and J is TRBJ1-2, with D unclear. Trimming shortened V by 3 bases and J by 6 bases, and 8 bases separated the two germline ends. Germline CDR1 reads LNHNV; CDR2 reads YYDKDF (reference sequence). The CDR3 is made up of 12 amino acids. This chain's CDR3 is CATSRGGNGYTF. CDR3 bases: TGTGCCACCAGCAGGGGAGGGAATGGCTACACCTTC.

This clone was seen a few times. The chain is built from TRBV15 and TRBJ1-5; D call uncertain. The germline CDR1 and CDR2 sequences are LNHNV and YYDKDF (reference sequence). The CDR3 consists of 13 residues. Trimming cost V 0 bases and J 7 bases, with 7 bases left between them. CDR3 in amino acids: CATSRETGQPQHF. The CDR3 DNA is TGTGCCACCAGCAGAGAAACGGGACAGCCCCAGCATTTT.

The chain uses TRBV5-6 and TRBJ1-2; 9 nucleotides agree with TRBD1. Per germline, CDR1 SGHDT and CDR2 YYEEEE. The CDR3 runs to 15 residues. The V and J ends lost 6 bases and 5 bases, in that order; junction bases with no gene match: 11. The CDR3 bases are TGTGCCAGCAAGACCCGGGACAGGGTACAATATGGCTACACCTTC. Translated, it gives CASKTRDRVQYGYTF.

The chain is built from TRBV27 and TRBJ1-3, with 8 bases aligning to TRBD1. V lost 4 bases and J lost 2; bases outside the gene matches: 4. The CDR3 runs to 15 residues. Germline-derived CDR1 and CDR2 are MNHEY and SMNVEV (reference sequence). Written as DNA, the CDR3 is TGTGCCAGCAGTTGGCAGGGGGCAACTGGAAACACCATATATTTT. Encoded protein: CASSWQGATGNTIYF.

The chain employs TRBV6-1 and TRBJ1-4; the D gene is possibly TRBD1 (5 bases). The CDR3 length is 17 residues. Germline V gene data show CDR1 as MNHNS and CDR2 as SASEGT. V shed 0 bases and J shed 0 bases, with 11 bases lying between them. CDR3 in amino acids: CASSEARRGTTNEKLFF. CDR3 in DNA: TGTGCCAGCAGTGAAGCGAGAAGGGGCACAACTAATGAAAAACTGTTTTTT.

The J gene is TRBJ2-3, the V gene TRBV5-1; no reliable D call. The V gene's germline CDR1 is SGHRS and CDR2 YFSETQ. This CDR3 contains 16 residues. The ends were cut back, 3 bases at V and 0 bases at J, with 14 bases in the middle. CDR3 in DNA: TGCGCCAGCAGCTGGGTCGTTGGGCTTAGCACAGATACGCAGTATTTT. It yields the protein CASSWVVGLSTDTQYF.

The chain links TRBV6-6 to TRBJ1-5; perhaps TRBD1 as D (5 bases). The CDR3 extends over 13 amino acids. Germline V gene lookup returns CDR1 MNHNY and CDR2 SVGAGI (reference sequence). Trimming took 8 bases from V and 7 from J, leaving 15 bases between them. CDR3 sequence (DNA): TGTGCCAGCCTTCCTGGGGGAGGCCAGCCCCAGCATTTT. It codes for CASLPGGGQPQHF.

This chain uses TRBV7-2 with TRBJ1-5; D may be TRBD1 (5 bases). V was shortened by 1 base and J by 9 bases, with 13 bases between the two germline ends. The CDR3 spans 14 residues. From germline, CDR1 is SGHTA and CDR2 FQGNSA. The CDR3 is CASSLEGRDMPQHF. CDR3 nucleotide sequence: TGTGCCAGCAGCTTAGAGGGCAGGGATATGCCCCAGCATTTT. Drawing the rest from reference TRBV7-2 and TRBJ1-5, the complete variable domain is GAGVSQSPSNKVTEKGKDVELRCDPISGHTALYWYRQSLGQGLEFLIYFQGNSAPDKSGLPSDRFSAERTGGSVSTLTIQRTQQEDSAVYLCASSLEGRDMPQHFGDGTRLSIL.

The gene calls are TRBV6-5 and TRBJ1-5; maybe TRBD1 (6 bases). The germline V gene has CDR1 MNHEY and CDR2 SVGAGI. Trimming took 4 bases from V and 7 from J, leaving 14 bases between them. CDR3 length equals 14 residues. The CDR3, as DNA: TGTGCCAGCAGTTGGACAGCTTCGTCCCAGCCCCAGCATTTT. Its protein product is CASSWTASSQPQHF.

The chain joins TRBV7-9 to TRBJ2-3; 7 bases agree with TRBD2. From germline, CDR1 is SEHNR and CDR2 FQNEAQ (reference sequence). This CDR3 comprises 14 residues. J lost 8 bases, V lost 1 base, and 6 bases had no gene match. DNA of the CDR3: TGTGCCAGCAGCTTAGACCCGACTAGCAGTACGCAGTATTTT. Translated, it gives CASSLDPTSSTQYF.

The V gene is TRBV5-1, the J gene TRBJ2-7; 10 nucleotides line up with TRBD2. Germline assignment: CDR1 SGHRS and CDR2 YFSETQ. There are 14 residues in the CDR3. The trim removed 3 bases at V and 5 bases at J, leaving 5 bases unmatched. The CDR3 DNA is TGCGCCAGCAGCTCTAGCGGGAGAATCGACGAGCAGTACTTC. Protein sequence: CASSSSGRIDEQYF.

The CDR3 region is CASSPQTGEGTEAFF. CDR3 DNA sequence: TGCGCCAGCAGCCCGCAGACAGGGGAGGGAACTGAAGCTTTCTTT. The V call is TRBV5-1, the J call TRBJ1-1; TRBD1 agrees at 8 bases. V was clipped by 4 bases and J by 5 bases; unmatched bases: 10. This CDR3 comprises 15 residues. Germline loops: CDR1 SGHRS, CDR2 YFSETQ.

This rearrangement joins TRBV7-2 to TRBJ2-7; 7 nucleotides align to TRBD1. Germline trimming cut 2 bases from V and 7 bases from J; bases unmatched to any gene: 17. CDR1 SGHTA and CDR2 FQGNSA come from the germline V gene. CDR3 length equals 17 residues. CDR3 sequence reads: CASSLRGRDSRYLEQYF. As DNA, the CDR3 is TGTGCCAGCAGCTTAAGGGGCCGGGACAGCCGTTACTTGGAGCAGTACTTC.

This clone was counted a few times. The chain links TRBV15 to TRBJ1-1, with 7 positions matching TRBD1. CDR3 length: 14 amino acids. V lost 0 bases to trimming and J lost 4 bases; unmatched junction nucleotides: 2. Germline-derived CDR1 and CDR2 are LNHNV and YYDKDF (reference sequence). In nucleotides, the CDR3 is TGTGCCACCAGCAGAGATCCAGGGGGCACTGAAGCTTTCTTT. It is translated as CATSRDPGGTEAFF.

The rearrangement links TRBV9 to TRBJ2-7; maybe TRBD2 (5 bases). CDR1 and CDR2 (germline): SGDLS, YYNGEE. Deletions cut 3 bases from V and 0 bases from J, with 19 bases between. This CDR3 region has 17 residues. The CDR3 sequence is CASSAPKSGVGSYEQYF. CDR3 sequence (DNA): TGTGCCAGCAGCGCCCCTAAATCCGGGGTTGGCTCCTACGAGCAGTACTTC.

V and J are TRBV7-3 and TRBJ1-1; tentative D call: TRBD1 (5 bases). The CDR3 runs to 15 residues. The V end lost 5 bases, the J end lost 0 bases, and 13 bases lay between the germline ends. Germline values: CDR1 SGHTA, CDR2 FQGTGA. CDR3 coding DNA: TGTGCCAGCAGCGACCGCAGGGTCATGAACACTGAAGCTTTCTTT. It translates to CASSDRRVMNTEAFF.

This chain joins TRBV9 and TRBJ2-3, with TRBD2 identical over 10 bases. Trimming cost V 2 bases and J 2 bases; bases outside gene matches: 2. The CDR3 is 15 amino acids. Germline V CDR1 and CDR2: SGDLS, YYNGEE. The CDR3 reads CASSVGLADTDTQYF. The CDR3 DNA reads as TGTGCCAGCAGCGTCGGACTAGCGGACACAGATACGCAGTATTTT.

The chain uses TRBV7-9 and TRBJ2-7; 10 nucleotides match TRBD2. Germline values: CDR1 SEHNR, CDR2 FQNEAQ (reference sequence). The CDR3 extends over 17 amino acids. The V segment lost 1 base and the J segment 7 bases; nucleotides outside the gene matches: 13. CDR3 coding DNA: TGTGCCAGCAGCTTAGAGTTGGCTAGCGGGAGTAAGTATGAGCAGTACTTC. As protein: CASSLELASGSKYEQYF.

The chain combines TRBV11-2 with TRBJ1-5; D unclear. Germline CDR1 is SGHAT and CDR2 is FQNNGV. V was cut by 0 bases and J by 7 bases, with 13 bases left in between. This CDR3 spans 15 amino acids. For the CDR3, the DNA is TGTGCCAGCAGCTTAGATCCGGGTAAAGGACAGCCCCAGCATTTT. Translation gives CASSLDPGKGQPQHF.

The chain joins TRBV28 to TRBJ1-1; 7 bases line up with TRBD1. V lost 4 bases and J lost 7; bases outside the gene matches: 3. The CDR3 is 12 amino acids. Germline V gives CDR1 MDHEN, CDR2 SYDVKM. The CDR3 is CASSWGTDEAFF. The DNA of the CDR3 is TGTGCCAGCAGTTGGGGGACAGATGAAGCTTTCTTT.

In DNA form, the CDR3 reads TGTGCCAGCAGCCTAAGGACCTTCCAGCGGGAAAAACTGTTTTTT. Translated: CASSLRTFQREKLFF. The chain combines TRBV7-2 with TRBJ1-4; D is unresolved. The germline V gene encodes CDR1 SGHTA and CDR2 FQGNSA. With 5 bases removed from V and 8 bases from J, the gap between germline ends came to 18 bases. The CDR3 is 15 amino acids.

This CDR3 is CASSDGLKIPGNTIYF. CDR3 DNA sequence: TGTGCCAGCAGCGACGGACTGAAAATTCCTGGAAACACCATATATTTT. The chain recombines TRBV9 with TRBJ1-3; D unclear. The CDR3 totals 16 residues. V lost 3 bases, J lost 2 bases, and 15 bases lay in between. Germline CDR1 and CDR2: SGDLS and YYNGEE.

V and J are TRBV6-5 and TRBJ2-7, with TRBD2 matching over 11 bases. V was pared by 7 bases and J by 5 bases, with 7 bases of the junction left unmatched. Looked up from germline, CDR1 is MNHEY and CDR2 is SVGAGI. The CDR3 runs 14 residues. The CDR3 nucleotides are TGTGCCAGCACTCATAGCGGGAGGGCCCACGAGCAGTACTTC. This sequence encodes CASTHSGRAHEQYF.

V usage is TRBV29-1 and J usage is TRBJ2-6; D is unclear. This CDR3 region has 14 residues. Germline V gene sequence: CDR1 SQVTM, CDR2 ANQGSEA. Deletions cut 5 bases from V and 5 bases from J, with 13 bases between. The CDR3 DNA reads TGCAGCGTTTGCATACAAAGTCGGGCCAACGTCCTGACTTTC. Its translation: CSVCIQSRANVLTF.

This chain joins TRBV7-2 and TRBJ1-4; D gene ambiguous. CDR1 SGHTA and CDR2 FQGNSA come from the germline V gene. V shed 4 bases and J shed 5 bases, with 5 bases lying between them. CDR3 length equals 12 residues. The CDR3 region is CASSSRNEKLFF. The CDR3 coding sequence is TGTGCCAGCAGCTCCCGGAATGAAAAACTGTTTTTT.